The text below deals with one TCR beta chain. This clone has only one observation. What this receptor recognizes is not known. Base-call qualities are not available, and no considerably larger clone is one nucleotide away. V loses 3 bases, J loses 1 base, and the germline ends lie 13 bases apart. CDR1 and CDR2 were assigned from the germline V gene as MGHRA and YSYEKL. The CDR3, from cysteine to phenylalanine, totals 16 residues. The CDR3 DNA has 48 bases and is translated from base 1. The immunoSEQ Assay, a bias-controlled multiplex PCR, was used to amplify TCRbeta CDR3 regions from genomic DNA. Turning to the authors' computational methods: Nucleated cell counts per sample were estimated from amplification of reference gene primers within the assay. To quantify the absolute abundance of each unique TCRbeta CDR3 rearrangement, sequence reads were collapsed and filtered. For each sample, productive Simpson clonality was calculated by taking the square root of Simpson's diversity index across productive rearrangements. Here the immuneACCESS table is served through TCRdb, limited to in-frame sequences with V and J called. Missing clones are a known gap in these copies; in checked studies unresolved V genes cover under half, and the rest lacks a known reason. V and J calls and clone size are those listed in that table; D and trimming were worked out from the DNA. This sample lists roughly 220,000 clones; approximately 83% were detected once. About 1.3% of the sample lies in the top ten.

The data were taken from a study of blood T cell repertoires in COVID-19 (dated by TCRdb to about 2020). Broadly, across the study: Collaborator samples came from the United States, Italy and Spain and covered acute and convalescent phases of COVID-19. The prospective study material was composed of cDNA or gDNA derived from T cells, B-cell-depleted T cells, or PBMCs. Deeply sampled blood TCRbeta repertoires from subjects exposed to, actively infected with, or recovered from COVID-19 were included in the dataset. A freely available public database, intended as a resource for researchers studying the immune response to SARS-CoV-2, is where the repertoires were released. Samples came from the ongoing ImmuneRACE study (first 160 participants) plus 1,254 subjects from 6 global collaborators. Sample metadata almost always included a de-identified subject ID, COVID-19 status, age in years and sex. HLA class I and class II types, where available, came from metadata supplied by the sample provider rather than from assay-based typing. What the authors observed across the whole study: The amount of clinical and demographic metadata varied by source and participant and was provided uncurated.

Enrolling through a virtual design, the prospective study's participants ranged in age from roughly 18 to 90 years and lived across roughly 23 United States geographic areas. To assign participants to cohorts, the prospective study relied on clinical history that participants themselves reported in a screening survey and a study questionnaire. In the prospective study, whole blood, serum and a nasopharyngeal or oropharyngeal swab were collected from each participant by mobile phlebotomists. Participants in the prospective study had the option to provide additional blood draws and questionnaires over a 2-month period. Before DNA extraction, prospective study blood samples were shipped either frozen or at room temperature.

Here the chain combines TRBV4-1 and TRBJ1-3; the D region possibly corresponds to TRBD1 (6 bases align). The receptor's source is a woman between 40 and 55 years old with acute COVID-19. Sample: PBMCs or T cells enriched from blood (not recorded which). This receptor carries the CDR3 CASSQGAGLSGNTIYF. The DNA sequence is TGCGCCAGCAGCCAGGGGGCAGGGCTGTCTGGAAACACCATATATTTT.